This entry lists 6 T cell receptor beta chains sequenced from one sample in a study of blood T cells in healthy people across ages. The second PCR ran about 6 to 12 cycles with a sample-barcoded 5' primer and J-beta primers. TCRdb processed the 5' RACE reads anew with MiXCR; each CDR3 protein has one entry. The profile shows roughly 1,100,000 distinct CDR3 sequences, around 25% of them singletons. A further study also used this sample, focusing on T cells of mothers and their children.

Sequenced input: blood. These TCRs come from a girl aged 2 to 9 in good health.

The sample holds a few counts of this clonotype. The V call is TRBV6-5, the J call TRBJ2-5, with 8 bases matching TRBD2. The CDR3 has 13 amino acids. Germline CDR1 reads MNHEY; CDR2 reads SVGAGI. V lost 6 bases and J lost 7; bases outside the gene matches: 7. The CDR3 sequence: CASRQREWWTQYF. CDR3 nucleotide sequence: TGTGCCAGCAGGCAGCGGGAGTGGTGGACCCAGTACTTC.

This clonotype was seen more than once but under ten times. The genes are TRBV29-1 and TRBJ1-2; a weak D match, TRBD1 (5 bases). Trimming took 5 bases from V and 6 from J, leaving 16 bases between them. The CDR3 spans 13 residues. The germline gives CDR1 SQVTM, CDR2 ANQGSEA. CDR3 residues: CSVPGPGKDGYTF. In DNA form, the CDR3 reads TGCAGCGTTCCAGGGCCGGGGAAGGATGGCTACACCTTC. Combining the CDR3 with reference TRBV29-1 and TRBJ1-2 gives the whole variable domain SAVISQKPSRDICQRGTSLTIQCQVDSQVTMMFWYRQQPGQSLTLIATANQGSEATYESGFVIDKFPISRPNLTFSTLTVSNMSPEDSSIYLCSVPGPGKDGYTFGSGTRLTVV.

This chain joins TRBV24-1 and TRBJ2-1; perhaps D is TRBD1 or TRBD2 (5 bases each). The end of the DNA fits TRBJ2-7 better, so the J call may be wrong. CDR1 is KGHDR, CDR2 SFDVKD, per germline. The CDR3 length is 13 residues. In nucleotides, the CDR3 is TGTGCCACCAGTGATGGGGGCTCCTACGAGCAGTACTTC. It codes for CATSDGGSYEQYF.

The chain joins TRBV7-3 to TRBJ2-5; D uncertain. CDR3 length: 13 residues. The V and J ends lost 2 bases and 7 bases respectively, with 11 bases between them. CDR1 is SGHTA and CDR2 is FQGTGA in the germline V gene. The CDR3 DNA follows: TGTGCCAGCAGCTTACTTGACGAAGCGACCCAGTACTTC. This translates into CASSLLDEATQYF.

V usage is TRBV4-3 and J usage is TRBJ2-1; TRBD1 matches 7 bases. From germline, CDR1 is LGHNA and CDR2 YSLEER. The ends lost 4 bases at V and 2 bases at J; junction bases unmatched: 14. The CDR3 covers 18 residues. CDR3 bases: TGCGCCAGCAGCCTAGGGGGCGTAGGATCGTTAACCTACAATGAGCAGTTCTTC. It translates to CASSLGGVGSLTYNEQFF.

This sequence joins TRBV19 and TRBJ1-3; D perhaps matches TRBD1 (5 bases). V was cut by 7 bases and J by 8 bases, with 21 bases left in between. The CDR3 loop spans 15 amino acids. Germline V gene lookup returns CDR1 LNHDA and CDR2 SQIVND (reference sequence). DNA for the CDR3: TGTGCCAGTACCGCCCTACAGGCGGATCGAGACACCATATATTTT. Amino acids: CASTALQADRDTIYF. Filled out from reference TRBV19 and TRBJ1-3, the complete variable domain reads DGGITQSPKYLFRKEGQNVTLSCEQNLNHDAMYWYRQDPGQGLRLIYYSQIVNDFQKGDIAEGYSVSREKKESFPLTVTSAQKNPTAFYLCASTALQADRDTIYFGEGSWLTVV.